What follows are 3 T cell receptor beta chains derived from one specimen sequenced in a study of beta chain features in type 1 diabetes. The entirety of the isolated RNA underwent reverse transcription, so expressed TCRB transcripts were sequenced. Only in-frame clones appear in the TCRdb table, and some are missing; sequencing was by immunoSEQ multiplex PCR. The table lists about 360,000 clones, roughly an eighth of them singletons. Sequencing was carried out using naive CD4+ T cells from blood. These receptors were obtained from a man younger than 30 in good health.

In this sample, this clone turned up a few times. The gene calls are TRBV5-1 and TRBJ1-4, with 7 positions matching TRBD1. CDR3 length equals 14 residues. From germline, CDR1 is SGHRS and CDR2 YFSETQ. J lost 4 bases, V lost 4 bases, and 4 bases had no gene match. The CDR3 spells CASSKGQDNEKLFF. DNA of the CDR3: TGCGCCAGCAGCAAAGGACAGGATAATGAAAAACTGTTTTTT.

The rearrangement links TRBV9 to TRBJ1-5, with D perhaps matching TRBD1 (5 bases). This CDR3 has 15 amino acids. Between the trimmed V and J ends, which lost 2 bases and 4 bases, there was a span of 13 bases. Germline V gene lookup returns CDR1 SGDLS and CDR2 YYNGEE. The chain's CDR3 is CASSVQRQRNQPQHF. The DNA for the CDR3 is TGTGCCAGCAGCGTTCAGCGACAGAGAAATCAGCCCCAGCATTTT.

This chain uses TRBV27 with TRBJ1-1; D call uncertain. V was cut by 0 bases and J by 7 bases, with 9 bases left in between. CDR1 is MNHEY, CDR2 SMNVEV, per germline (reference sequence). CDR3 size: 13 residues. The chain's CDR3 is CASSLSSGIEAFF. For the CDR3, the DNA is TGTGCCAGCAGTTTATCGAGCGGAATTGAAGCTTTCTTT.